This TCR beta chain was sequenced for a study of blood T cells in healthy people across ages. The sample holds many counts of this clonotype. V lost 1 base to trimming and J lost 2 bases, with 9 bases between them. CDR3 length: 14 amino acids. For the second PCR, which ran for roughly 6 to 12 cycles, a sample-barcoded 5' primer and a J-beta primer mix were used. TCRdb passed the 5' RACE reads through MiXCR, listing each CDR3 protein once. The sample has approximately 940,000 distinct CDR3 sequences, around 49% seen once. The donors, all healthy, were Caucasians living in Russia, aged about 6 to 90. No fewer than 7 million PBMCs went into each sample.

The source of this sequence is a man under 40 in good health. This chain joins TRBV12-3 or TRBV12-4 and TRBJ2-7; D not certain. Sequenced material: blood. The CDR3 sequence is CASSLDLITYEQYF. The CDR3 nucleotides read TGTGCCAGCAGTTTAGACCTGATAACCTACGAGCAGTACTTC.